Following are 3 T cell receptor beta chains from one sample sequenced in a study of cytomegalovirus exposure and HLA in healthy donors. In the PCR, 60 Vbeta and 13 Jbeta primers were used. Some clones are missing from TCRdb's copy, which holds only in-frame ones; the method was immunoSEQ multiplex PCR. The table has 65,000 to 85,000 clones, roughly two thirds seen once; the top ten hold 2% to 2.5%. The sequenced sample was PBMCs. The origin of the receptors is a woman between 25 and 40 years old in good health and CMV-seronegative.

The chain employs TRBV7-8 and TRBJ1-4; 9 bases align to TRBD1. The germline V gene encodes CDR1 SGHVS and CDR2 FQNEAQ. This CDR3 comprises 13 residues. The ends lost 5 bases at V and 8 bases at J; junction bases unmatched: 3. In DNA form, the CDR3 reads TGTGCCAGCAGCCGGGACAGGGACGAAAAACTGTTTTTT. Its protein product is CASSRDRDEKLFF.

The chain carries TRBV7-2 and TRBJ1-2, with TRBD1 as a possible D gene (5 bases). The CDR3 contains 14 residues. Trimming removed 1 base at V and 4 bases at J, with 10 bases between. CDR1 and CDR2 (germline): SGHTA, FQGNSA. In DNA form, the CDR3 reads TGTGCCAGCAGCTTAGGGGGCCGGACCTATGGCTACACCTTC. It encodes CASSLGGRTYGYTF. The variable domain in full, completed from reference TRBV7-2 and TRBJ1-2, reads GAGVSQSPSNKVTEKGKDVELRCDPISGHTALYWYRQSLGQGLEFLIYFQGNSAPDKSGLPSDRFSAERTGGSVSTLTIQRTQQEDSAVYLCASSLGGRTYGYTFGSGTRLTVV.

The CDR3 DNA reads as TGTGCCAGCAACCTAATGTGGGCCTATGGCTACACCTTC. It encodes CASNLMWAYGYTF. This chain links TRBV5-6 with TRBJ1-2; D remains unclear. V dropped 6 bases and J dropped 4 bases, with 13 bases sitting between them. Germline CDR1 is SGHDT and CDR2 is YYEEEE. The CDR3 sequence is 13 residues long.